This is a list of T cell receptor beta chains from one sample in a study of T cell responses to AZD1222 COVID-19 vaccine. Only in-frame clones appear in the TCRdb table, and some are missing; sequencing was by immunoSEQ multiplex PCR. The data show about 42,000 clones, around 88% seen once. The material was peripheral blood, obtained 28 days after the second AZD1222 dose. The receptors originated from an adult who received the AZD1222 COVID-19 vaccine. The CDR3 runs from the conserved cysteine through the conserved F or W. The order of the fields is CDR3 protein, CDR3 DNA, D gene, clone size, V gene, J gene. D genes are given only for firm matches. Where a row states a size, it is once, few, many or the class of an expanded clone; other rows omit it.

CDR3: CSVQQGGTEAFF
DNA: TGCAGCGTTCAACAGGGGGGCACTGAAGCTTTCTTT
D: TRBD1
size: NA
V: TRBV29-1
J: TRBJ1-1

CDR3: CATSRDRVESYEQYF
DNA: TGTGCCACCAGCCGAGACAGGGTTGAATCCTACGAGCAGTACTTC
D: TRBD1
size: NA
V: TRBV24-1
J: TRBJ2-7

CDR3: CASSDSMLRYTF
DNA: TGTGCCAGCAGTGATTCGATGCTCCGCTACACCTTC
D: NA
size: NA
V: TRBV25-1
J: TRBJ1-2

CDR3: CASSPPGYNEQFF
DNA: TGTGCCAGCAGCCCCCCTGGGTACAATGAGCAGTTCTTC
D: NA
size: NA
V: TRBV3-1/TRBV3-2
J: TRBJ2-1

CDR3: CASSLAIGTRETNIQYF
DNA: TGTGCCAGCAGCTTAGCTATCGGGACTAGGGAGACAAACATTCAGTACTTC
D: TRBD2
size: NA
V: TRBV7-2
J: TRBJ2-4

CDR3: CASSIDNGYTF
DNA: TGTGCCAGTAGTATAGACAACGGCTACACCTTC
D: NA
size: NA
V: TRBV19
J: TRBJ1-2

CDR3: CASSYRGGLREKLFF
DNA: TGTGCCAGCAGCTACCGTGGGGGGCTTAGAGAAAAACTGTTTTTT
D: NA
size: NA
V: TRBV11-2
J: TRBJ1-4

CDR3: CASSSPRVTKYAFF
DNA: TGTGCCAGCAGTTCTCCCCGGGTCACAAAATACGCTTTCTTT
D: NA
size: NA
V: TRBV6-2/TRBV6-3
J: TRBJ1-1

CDR3: CASSQEGSAGRNTIYF
DNA: TGCGCCAGCAGCCAAGAAGGAAGTGCTGGTAGGAACACCATATATTTT
D: NA
size: NA
V: TRBV4-1
J: TRBJ1-3

CDR3: CASSLVTGPPDYEQYF
DNA: TGCGCCAGCAGCTTGGTCACAGGACCCCCAGACTACGAGCAGTACTTC
D: NA
size: NA
V: TRBV5-1
J: TRBJ2-7

CDR3: CASSRTGELFF
DNA: TGTGCCAGCAGCAGAACCGGGGAGCTGTTTTTT
D: NA
size: NA
V: TRBV7-9
J: TRBJ2-2

CDR3: CASSDSITGRDEQFF
DNA: TGTGCCAGCAGTGACTCGATAACAGGGAGAGATGAGCAGTTCTTC
D: NA
size: NA
V: TRBV6-4
J: TRBJ2-1

CDR3: CASSQDWGRYEQYF
DNA: TGTGCCAGCAGCCAAGATTGGGGACGCTACGAGCAGTACTTC
D: NA
size: NA
V: TRBV4-2
J: TRBJ2-7

CDR3: CATSDEDRDRQSYEQYF
DNA: TGTGCCACCAGTGATGAGGACCGGGACAGGCAGTCCTACGAGCAGTACTTC
D: TRBD1
size: NA
V: TRBV24-1
J: TRBJ2-7

CDR3: CANWTVNQPQHF
DNA: TGTGCCAACTGGACAGTAAATCAGCCCCAGCATTTT
D: NA
size: NA
V: TRBV12-1
J: TRBJ1-5

CDR3: CASRGQGGEKNIQYF
DNA: TGTGCCAGTAGAGGACAAGGGGGCGAAAAAAACATTCAGTACTTC
D: TRBD1
size: NA
V: TRBV19
J: TRBJ2-4

CDR3: CASTGVRSGANVLTF
DNA: TGTGCCAGCACCGGGGTTCGCTCTGGGGCCAACGTCCTGACTTTC
D: NA
size: NA
V: TRBV27
J: TRBJ2-6

CDR3: CASSQTGGDEKLFF
DNA: TGTGCCAGCAGCCAGACAGGGGGGGATGAAAAACTGTTTTTT
D: TRBD1
size: NA
V: TRBV6-5
J: TRBJ1-4

CDR3: CASSLVSRGGGEAFF
DNA: TGTGCCAGCAGCCTGGTGAGCCGAGGGGGTGGTGAAGCTTTCTTT
D: NA
size: few
V: TRBV5-6
J: TRBJ1-1

CDR3: CASSLAGAGTGELFF
DNA: TGTGCCAGCAGCTTGGCGGGGGCGGGCACCGGGGAGCTGTTTTTT
D: NA
size: NA
V: TRBV7-8
J: TRBJ2-2

CDR3: CASSPAAQGGHEQYF
DNA: TGTGCCAGCTCACCTGCGGCACAGGGGGGACACGAGCAGTACTTC
D: TRBD1
size: NA
V: TRBV18
J: TRBJ2-7

CDR3: CAIRTGTANTEAFF
DNA: TGTGCCATCAGGACCGGGACAGCGAACACTGAAGCTTTCTTT
D: TRBD1
size: NA
V: TRBV10-3
J: TRBJ1-1

CDR3: CASSLTGGDQPQHF
DNA: TGCGCCAGCAGCTTGACAGGGGGGGATCAGCCCCAGCATTTT
D: TRBD1
size: NA
V: TRBV5-1
J: TRBJ1-5

CDR3: CASSQEVGRGGQPQHF
DNA: TGCGCCAGCAGCCAAGAGGTTGGCAGGGGCGGTCAGCCCCAGCATTTT
D: NA
size: NA
V: TRBV4-1
J: TRBJ1-5

CDR3: CASSSGRNNSPLHF
DNA: TGTGCCAGCAGCTCGGGACGGAATAATTCACCCCTCCACTTT
D: NA
size: NA
V: TRBV14
J: TRBJ1-6

CDR3: CATRTGDYEQYF
DNA: TGTGCCACCCGGACAGGGGACTACGAGCAGTACTTC
D: TRBD1
size: NA
V: TRBV10-3
J: TRBJ2-7

CDR3: CASSPGEDTQYF
DNA: TGTGCCAGCAGCCCGGGGGAGGATACGCAGTATTTT
D: NA
size: few
V: TRBV5-6
J: TRBJ2-3

CDR3: CASSPMDGLYEAFF
DNA: TGTGCCAGCAGCCCGATGGACGGTTTATATGAAGCTTTCTTT
D: NA
size: NA
V: TRBV3-1/TRBV3-2
J: TRBJ1-1

CDR3: CASSSGLAGAGELFF
DNA: TGTGCCAGCAGCTCCGGACTAGCGGGAGCCGGGGAGCTGTTTTTT
D: TRBD2
size: NA
V: TRBV7-3
J: TRBJ2-2

CDR3: CASSYSTGGPLHF
DNA: TGTGCCAGCAGTTACTCGACAGGGGGACCCCTCCACTTT
D: TRBD1
size: NA
V: TRBV6-5
J: TRBJ1-6

CDR3: CASSQQGSGSSTDTQYF
DNA: TGTGCCAGCAGCCAACAGGGTAGCGGATCTAGCACAGATACGCAGTATTTT
D: NA
size: NA
V: TRBV4-2
J: TRBJ2-3

CDR3: CASSYADRAAGELFF
DNA: TGTGCCAGCAGTTACGCCGACAGGGCCGCCGGGGAGCTGTTTTTT
D: TRBD1
size: NA
V: TRBV6-5
J: TRBJ2-2

CDR3: CASSPTGNRETQYF
DNA: TGTGCCAGCTCACCGACAGGGAATCGGGAGACCCAGTACTTC
D: TRBD1
size: NA
V: TRBV18
J: TRBJ2-5

CDR3: CASSLATDRGYEQYF
DNA: TGTGCCAGCAGCTTAGCAACTGACAGGGGCTACGAGCAGTACTTC
D: TRBD1
size: NA
V: TRBV7-9
J: TRBJ2-7

CDR3: CAISESFPGQGANEQFF
DNA: TGTGCCATCAGTGAGTCTTTTCCGGGACAGGGGGCGAATGAGCAGTTCTTC
D: TRBD1
size: NA
V: TRBV10-3
J: TRBJ2-1

CDR3: CASSTGTSGPTSTDTQYF
DNA: TGTGCCAGCAGCACCGGGACTAGCGGGCCCACTAGCACAGATACGCAGTATTTT
D: TRBD2
size: NA
V: TRBV7-9
J: TRBJ2-3

CDR3: CASTLGGASNHEQYF
DNA: TGTGCCAGCACCTTGGGGGGGGCTTCGAACCACGAGCAGTACTTC
D: NA
size: once
V: TRBV28
J: TRBJ2-7

CDR3: CASSGDSGEQYF
DNA: TGTGCCAGCAGCGGGGACAGCGGCGAGCAGTACTTC
D: TRBD1
size: NA
V: TRBV2
J: TRBJ2-7

CDR3: CASSDTDRGTEAFF
DNA: TGTGCCAGCAGTGACACGGACCGGGGCACTGAAGCTTTCTTT
D: NA
size: NA
V: TRBV6-4
J: TRBJ1-1

CDR3: CASSSRESQPQHF
DNA: TGTGCCAGCAGTTCAAGGGAATCTCAGCCCCAGCATTTT
D: NA
size: NA
V: TRBV6-5
J: TRBJ1-5

CDR3: CASSPPGSSPSNEQFF
DNA: TGTGCCAGCAGCCCTCCGGGGAGTAGCCCCAGCAATGAGCAGTTCTTC
D: NA
size: NA
V: TRBV11-2
J: TRBJ2-1

CDR3: CASMQTSGRLYNEQFF
DNA: TGTGCCAGCATGCAAACTAGCGGGAGACTCTACAATGAGCAGTTCTTC
D: TRBD2
size: NA
V: TRBV2
J: TRBJ2-1

CDR3: CASSERGGYGNTIYF
DNA: TGTGCCAGTTCGGAAAGAGGGGGCTATGGAAACACCATATATTTT
D: TRBD1
size: NA
V: TRBV9
J: TRBJ1-3